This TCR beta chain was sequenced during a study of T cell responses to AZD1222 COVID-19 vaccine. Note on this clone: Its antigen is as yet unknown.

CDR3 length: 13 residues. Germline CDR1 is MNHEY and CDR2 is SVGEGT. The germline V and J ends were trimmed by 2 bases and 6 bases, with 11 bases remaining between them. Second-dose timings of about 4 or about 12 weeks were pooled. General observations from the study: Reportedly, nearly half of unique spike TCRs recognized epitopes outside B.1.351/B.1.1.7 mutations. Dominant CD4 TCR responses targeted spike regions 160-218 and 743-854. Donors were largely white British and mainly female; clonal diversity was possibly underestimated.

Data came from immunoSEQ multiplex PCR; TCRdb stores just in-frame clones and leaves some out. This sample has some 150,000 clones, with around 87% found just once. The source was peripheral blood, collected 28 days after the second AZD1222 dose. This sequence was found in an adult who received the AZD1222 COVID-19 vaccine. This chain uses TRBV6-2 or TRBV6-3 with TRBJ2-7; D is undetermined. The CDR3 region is CASSYLPGGEQYF. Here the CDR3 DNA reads TGTGCCAGCAGTTACCTCCCGGGCGGCGAGCAGTACTTC.